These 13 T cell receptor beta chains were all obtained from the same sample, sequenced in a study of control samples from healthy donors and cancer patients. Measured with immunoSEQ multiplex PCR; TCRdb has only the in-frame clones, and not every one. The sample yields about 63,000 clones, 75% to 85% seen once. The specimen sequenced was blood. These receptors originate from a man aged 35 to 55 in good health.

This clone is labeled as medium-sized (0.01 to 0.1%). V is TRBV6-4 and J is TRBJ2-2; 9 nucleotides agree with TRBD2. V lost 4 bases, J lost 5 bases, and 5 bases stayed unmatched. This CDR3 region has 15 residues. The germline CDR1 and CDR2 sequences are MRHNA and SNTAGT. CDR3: CASSVSSGETGELFF. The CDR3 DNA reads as TGTGCCAGCAGTGTTTCTAGCGGGGAAACCGGGGAGCTGTTTTTT.

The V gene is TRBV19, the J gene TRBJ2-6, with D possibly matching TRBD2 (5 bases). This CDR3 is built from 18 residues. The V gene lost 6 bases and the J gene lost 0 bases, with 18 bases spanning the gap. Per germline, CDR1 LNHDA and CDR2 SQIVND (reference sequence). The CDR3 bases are TGTGCCAGTAGGGGAGCAAAAGTTTGGCCCTCTGGGGCCAACGTCCTGACTTTC. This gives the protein CASRGAKVWPSGANVLTF.

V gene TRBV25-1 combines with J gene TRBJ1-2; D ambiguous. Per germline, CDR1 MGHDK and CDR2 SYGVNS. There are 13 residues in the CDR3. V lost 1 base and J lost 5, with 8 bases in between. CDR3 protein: CASSEFQFYGYTF. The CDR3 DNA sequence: TGTGCCAGCAGTGAATTTCAATTTTATGGCTACACCTTC.

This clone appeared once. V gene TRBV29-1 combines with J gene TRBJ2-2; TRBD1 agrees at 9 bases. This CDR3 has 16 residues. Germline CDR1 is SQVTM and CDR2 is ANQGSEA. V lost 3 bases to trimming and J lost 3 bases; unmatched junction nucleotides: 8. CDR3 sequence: CSVDSGQGGDTGELFF. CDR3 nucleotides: TGCAGCGTTGACTCGGGACAGGGAGGGGACACCGGGGAGCTGTTTTTT.

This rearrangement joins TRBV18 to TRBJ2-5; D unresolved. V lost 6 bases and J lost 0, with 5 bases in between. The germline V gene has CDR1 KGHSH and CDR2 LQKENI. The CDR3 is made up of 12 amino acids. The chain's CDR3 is CASSQYQETQYF. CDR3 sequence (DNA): TGTGCCAGCTCTCAGTACCAAGAGACCCAGTACTTC.

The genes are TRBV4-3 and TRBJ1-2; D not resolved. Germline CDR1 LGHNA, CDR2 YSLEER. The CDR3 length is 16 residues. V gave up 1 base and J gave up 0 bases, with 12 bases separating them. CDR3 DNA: TGCGCCAGCAGCCAAGCGTTCCGGACTACTAACTATGGCTACACCTTC. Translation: CASSQAFRTTNYGYTF.

CDR3 nucleotide sequence: TGTGCCAGCACCGCTCAGGGACTTAGCACAGATACGCAGTATTTT. Translation: CASTAQGLSTDTQYF. V is TRBV27 and J is TRBJ2-3; perhaps TRBD2 as D (6 bases). The ends were cut back, 7 bases at V and 0 bases at J, with 14 bases in the middle. Germline CDR1 reads MNHEY; CDR2 reads SMNVEV (reference sequence). The CDR3 contains 15 residues.

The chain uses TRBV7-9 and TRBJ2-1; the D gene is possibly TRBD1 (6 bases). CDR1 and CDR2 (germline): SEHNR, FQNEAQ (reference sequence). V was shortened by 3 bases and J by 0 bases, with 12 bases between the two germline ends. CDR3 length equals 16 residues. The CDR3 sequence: CASSLSRGRSYNEQFF. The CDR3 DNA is TGTGCCAGCAGCTTGTCCAGGGGACGCTCCTACAATGAGCAGTTCTTC.

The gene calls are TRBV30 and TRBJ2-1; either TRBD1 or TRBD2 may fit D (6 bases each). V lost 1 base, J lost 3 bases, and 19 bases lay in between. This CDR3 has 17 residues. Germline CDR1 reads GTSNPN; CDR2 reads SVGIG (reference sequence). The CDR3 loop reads CAWSDPLGGRNYNEQFF. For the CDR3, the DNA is TGTGCCTGGAGTGACCCCTTGGGGGGCCGAAACTACAATGAGCAGTTCTTC.

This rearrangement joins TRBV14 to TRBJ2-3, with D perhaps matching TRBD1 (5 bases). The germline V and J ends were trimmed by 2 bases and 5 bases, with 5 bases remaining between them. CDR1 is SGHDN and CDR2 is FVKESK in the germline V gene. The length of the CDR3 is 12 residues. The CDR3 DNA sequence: TGTGCCAGCAGCCAACAGGGAGATACGCAGTATTTT. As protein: CASSQQGDTQYF. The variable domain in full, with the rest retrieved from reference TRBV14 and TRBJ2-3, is EAGVTQFPSHSVIEKGQTVTLRCDPISGHDNLYWYRRVMGKEIKFLLHFVKESKQDESGMPNNRFLAERTGGTYSTLKVQPAELEDSGVYFCASSQQGDTQYFGPGTRLTVL.

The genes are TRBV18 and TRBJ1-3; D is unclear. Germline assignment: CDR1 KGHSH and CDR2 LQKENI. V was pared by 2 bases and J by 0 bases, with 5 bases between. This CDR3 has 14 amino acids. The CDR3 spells CASSPSSSGNTIYF. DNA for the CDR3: TGTGCCAGCTCACCATCGAGCTCTGGAAACACCATATATTTT.

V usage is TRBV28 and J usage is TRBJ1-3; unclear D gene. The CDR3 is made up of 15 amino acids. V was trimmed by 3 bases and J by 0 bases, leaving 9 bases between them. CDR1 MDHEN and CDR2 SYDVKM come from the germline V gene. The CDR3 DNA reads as TGTGCCAGCAGTTTCAGGACGAGCTCTGGAAACACCATATATTTT. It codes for CASSFRTSSGNTIYF.

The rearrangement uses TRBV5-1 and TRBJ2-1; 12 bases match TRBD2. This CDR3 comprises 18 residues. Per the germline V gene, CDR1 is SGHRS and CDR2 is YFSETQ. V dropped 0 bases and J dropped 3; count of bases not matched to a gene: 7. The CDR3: CASSLAPSGRAFYNEQFF. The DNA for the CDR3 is TGCGCCAGCAGCTTGGCCCCTAGCGGGAGGGCCTTCTACAATGAGCAGTTCTTC.